These 26 T cell receptor beta chains were sequenced from one sample in a study of shared clonotypes between healthy human individuals. Selected positively for CCR7 and CD45RO-negative, naive CD8 cells excluded terminally differentiated effector memory CD45RA+ cells. TCRdb's copy holds only in-frame clones and misses some; the assay was immunoSEQ multiplex PCR. The sample includes about 580,000 clones, roughly 98% of them seen just once. The sequencing input was naive CD8+ T cells sorted from blood. The source is a man aged 30-40 years in good health.

This chain uses TRBV7-6 with TRBJ2-1; TRBD2 matches 7 bases. Germline CDR1 and CDR2: SGHVS and FNYEAQ. The length of the CDR3 is 15 residues. V shed 5 bases, J shed 0 bases, and the junction held 4 bases outside the gene matches. The CDR3 here is CASSPRTSSYNEQFF. The CDR3 DNA follows: TGTGCCAGCAGCCCTCGGACTAGCTCCTACAATGAGCAGTTCTTC.

The chain recombines TRBV7-2 with TRBJ2-7, with 8 bases that match TRBD1. This CDR3 contains 15 residues. V gave up 5 bases and J gave up 5 bases; unmatched junction bases: 11. Looked up from germline, CDR1 is SGHTA and CDR2 is FQGNSA. CDR3 sequence reads: CASSPRQGRAHEQYF. The CDR3 nucleotides read TGTGCCAGCAGCCCGCGACAGGGGCGGGCGCACGAGCAGTACTTC.

Details on this clone: Additional DNA sequences in this sample encode the identical CDR3. The CDR3: CASSLVRGTEAFF. The CDR3 nucleotides read TGTGCCAGCAGCTTAGTTCGGGGAACTGAAGCTTTCTTT. The genes are TRBV7-9 and TRBJ1-1; D is uncertain. Germline V gives CDR1 SEHNR, CDR2 FQNEAQ (reference sequence). Deletions cut 1 base from V and 5 bases from J, with 8 bases between. The CDR3 is made up of 13 amino acids.

The rearrangement links TRBV7-2 to TRBJ2-1; 13 nucleotides align to TRBD2. V lost 3 bases, J lost 3 bases, and 11 bases stayed unmatched. Germline assignment: CDR1 SGHTA and CDR2 FQGNSA. This CDR3 is 19 amino acids long. The CDR3 here is CASSFPTSGRGKDYNEQFF. In nucleotides, the CDR3 is TGTGCCAGCAGCTTCCCCACTAGCGGGAGGGGGAAAGACTACAATGAGCAGTTCTTC. The full variable domain, its missing parts supplied by reference TRBV7-2 and TRBJ2-1, is GAGVSQSPSNKVTEKGKDVELRCDPISGHTALYWYRQSLGQGLEFLIYFQGNSAPDKSGLPSDRFSAERTGGSVSTLTIQRTQQEDSAVYLCASSFPTSGRGKDYNEQFFGPGTRLTVL.

The rearrangement links TRBV29-1 to TRBJ2-7, with D maybe TRBD1 (5 bases). Trimming cost V 6 bases and J 7 bases, with 22 bases left between them. Germline V gene lookup returns CDR1 SQVTM and CDR2 ANQGSEA. The CDR3 length is 14 residues. CDR3: CSVTQGRSGLEQYF. CDR3 coding DNA: TGCAGCGTCACCCAGGGTAGGTCAGGGCTGGAGCAGTACTTC.

This clone was recorded only once. The chain has TRBV30 and TRBJ1-2; D perhaps matches TRBD1 (5 bases). V lost 0 bases, J lost 4 bases, and 12 bases lay in between. The CDR3 is 14 amino acids. CDR1 and CDR2 from the germline V gene are GTSNPN and SVGIG (reference sequence). The CDR3 region is CAWSVADSLYGYTF. The CDR3 DNA sequence: TGTGCCTGGAGTGTAGCCGACAGCCTCTATGGCTACACCTTC.

The chain joins TRBV6-5 to TRBJ2-5; no clear D. Germline V CDR1 and CDR2: MNHEY, SVGAGI. There are 13 residues in the CDR3. Trimming took 8 bases from V and 12 from J, leaving 22 bases between them. The CDR3 nucleotides are TGTGCCAGCGGCACTGCCCTCTACGATCCGGAGTACTTC. Translated, it gives CASGTALYDPEYF.

This chain links TRBV7-8 with TRBJ2-7; 9 bases map to TRBD2. V gave up 8 bases and J gave up 3 bases; unmatched junction bases: 20. The germline gives CDR1 SGHVS, CDR2 FQNEAQ. This CDR3 has 18 residues. CDR3 protein: CASRGDPVSGGRVYEQYF. The CDR3 DNA reads as TGTGCCAGCCGGGGGGACCCGGTTAGCGGGGGAAGGGTCTACGAGCAGTACTTC.

The rearrangement links TRBV9 to TRBJ2-1, with D tentatively TRBD2 (5 bases). The V end lost 1 base, the J end lost 2 bases, and 16 bases lay between the germline ends. The CDR3 length is 17 residues. Per germline, CDR1 SGDLS and CDR2 YYNGEE. CDR3 amino acids: CASSVNVLVGAYNEQFF. CDR3 DNA sequence: TGTGCCAGCAGCGTAAATGTACTAGTAGGTGCCTACAATGAGCAGTTCTTC.

The V call is TRBV10-2, the J call TRBJ2-7; 13 nucleotides match TRBD2. The CDR3 totals 16 residues. CDR1 WSHSY and CDR2 SAAADI come from the germline V gene. V lost 9 bases, J lost 1 base, and 9 bases stayed unmatched. The CDR3 DNA sequence: TGCGCCAGTGTCGGACTAGCGGGAGAATTTTCCTACGAGCAGTACTTC. It encodes CASVGLAGEFSYEQYF.

V is TRBV7-9 and J is TRBJ2-7; TRBD1 agrees at 9 bases. The germline V gene has CDR1 SEHNR and CDR2 FQNEAQ (reference sequence). The CDR3 runs 16 residues. J was trimmed by 3 bases and V by 6 bases; bases with no gene match: 12. The chain's CDR3 is CASRHPAGTGHYEQYF. In nucleotides, the CDR3 is TGTGCCAGCAGACACCCCGCCGGGACAGGGCACTACGAGCAGTACTTC.

The V gene is TRBV27, the J gene TRBJ1-5; weak D call: TRBD1 (5 bases). Deletions cut 5 bases from V and 3 bases from J, with 14 bases between. The germline gives CDR1 MNHEY, CDR2 SMNVEV (reference sequence). This CDR3 is 15 amino acids long. CDR3 residues: CASSAGTAPNQPQHF. The DNA for the CDR3 is TGTGCCAGCAGTGCTGGGACGGCTCCCAATCAGCCCCAGCATTTT.

The CDR3 DNA sequence: TGTGCCAGCAGTTGGAGACGGGACAGGGGAGCCGGGGAGCTGTTTTTT. This codes for CASSWRRDRGAGELFF. The chain carries TRBV6-5 and TRBJ2-2; 10 bases align to TRBD1. CDR3 size: 16 residues. V shed 4 bases and J 6 bases; nucleotides not matched to a gene: 8. Germline V gene sequence: CDR1 MNHEY, CDR2 SVGAGI.

To note about this clone: The sample holds other DNA sequences that translate to the same CDR3. The chain has TRBV11-2 and TRBJ2-7; the D is unclear. CDR3 length: 12 residues. The V end lost 1 base, the J end lost 3 bases, and 4 bases lay between the germline ends. CDR1 and CDR2 (germline): SGHAT, FQNNGV. CDR3 sequence (DNA): TGTGCCAGCAGCTTAGTAGTCTACGAGCAGTACTTC. This encodes CASSLVVYEQYF.

The chain combines TRBV27 with TRBJ1-5; D is perhaps TRBD1 (5 bases). This CDR3 spans 15 amino acids. V lost 4 bases, J lost 5 bases, and 15 bases lay in between. Germline V gives CDR1 MNHEY, CDR2 SMNVEV (reference sequence). The CDR3 sequence: CASSSTETGDQPQHF. The CDR3 coding sequence is TGTGCCAGCAGTTCAACAGAGACGGGGGATCAGCCCCAGCATTTT.

The V and J genes are TRBV6-5 and TRBJ1-2, with a weak D call TRBD1 (5 bases). V shed 2 bases and J shed 4 bases, with 11 bases lying between them. Germline CDR1 and CDR2: MNHEY and SVGAGI. The CDR3 is made up of 14 amino acids. The chain's CDR3 is CASSYLQGGYGYTF. CDR3 DNA sequence: TGTGCCAGCAGTTACCTCCAGGGCGGCTATGGCTACACCTTC.

This clone was counted once. The V call is TRBV7-9, the J call TRBJ2-1, with TRBD2 identical over 10 bases. CDR1 and CDR2 (germline): SEHNR, FQNEAQ (reference sequence). The CDR3 extends over 17 amino acids. Trimming cost V 5 bases and J 5 bases; bases outside gene matches: 12. CDR3 amino acids: CASSPSPGLASNNEQFF. The CDR3 bases are TGTGCCAGCAGCCCAAGCCCGGGACTAGCGAGCAACAATGAGCAGTTCTTC.

A note on this clone: This same CDR3 is encoded by further DNA sequences in the sample. The CDR3 loop is CASSLGLAYNEQFF. As DNA, the CDR3 is TGTGCCAGCAGTTTGGGACTAGCGTACAATGAGCAGTTCTTC. V usage is TRBV27 and J usage is TRBJ2-1; 10 bases line up with TRBD2. Looked up from germline, CDR1 is MNHEY and CDR2 is SMNVEV (reference sequence). With 3 bases clipped from V and 4 bases from J, the junction kept 0 bases outside the gene matches. This CDR3 has 14 residues.

V and J are TRBV5-1 and TRBJ2-7; TRBD1 aligns across 9 bases. The trim removed 4 bases at V and 0 bases at J, leaving 2 bases unmatched. CDR3 length: 14 amino acids. The V gene's germline CDR1 is SGHRS and CDR2 YFSETQ. CDR3 sequence: CASSPTGGSYEQYF. CDR3 sequence (DNA): TGCGCCAGCAGCCCGACAGGGGGCTCCTACGAGCAGTACTTC.

The chain joins TRBV14 to TRBJ2-2, with a possible D match to TRBD2 (6 bases). Germline CDR1 is SGHDN and CDR2 is FVKESK. The CDR3 spans 15 residues. Trimming left V 3 bases short and J 4 bases short, with 12 bases between. The CDR3 here is CASSHTVSGTGELFF. The DNA of the CDR3 is TGTGCCAGCAGCCACACGGTTAGCGGCACCGGGGAGCTGTTTTTT. Supplemented by reference TRBV14 and TRBJ2-2, the full variable domain reads EAGVTQFPSHSVIEKGQTVTLRCDPISGHDNLYWYRRVMGKEIKFLLHFVKESKQDESGMPNNRFLAERTGGTYSTLKVQPAELEDSGVYFCASSHTVSGTGELFFGEGSRLTVL.

The chain couples TRBV27 to TRBJ2-7; no firm D call. With 8 bases removed from V and 3 bases from J, the gap between germline ends came to 14 bases. Germline CDR1 and CDR2: MNHEY and SMNVEV (reference sequence). The CDR3 has 13 residues. The CDR3 sequence is CASQTGPGYEQYF. CDR3 nucleotides: TGTGCCAGCCAAACCGGGCCCGGCTACGAGCAGTACTTC.

The J gene is TRBJ2-1, the V gene TRBV11-2, with TRBD2 matching 7 bases. From germline, CDR1 is SGHAT and CDR2 FQNNGV. V shed 0 bases and J 4 bases; nucleotides not matched to a gene: 6. The CDR3 is made up of 16 amino acids. The CDR3 loop is CASSLDAGEWYNEQFF. In DNA, the CDR3 is TGTGCCAGCAGCTTAGACGCGGGAGAATGGTACAATGAGCAGTTCTTC. Using reference TRBV11-2 and TRBJ2-1 for the parts outside the CDR3, the full variable domain is EAGVAQSPRYKIIEKRQSVAFWCNPISGHATLYWYQQILGQGPKLLIQFQNNGVVDDSQLPKDRFSAERLKGVDSTLKIQPAKLEDSAVYLCASSLDAGEWYNEQFFGPGTRLTVL.

The V call is TRBV15, the J call TRBJ2-7; D ambiguous. The CDR3 runs 12 residues. Germline V gene lookup returns CDR1 LNHNV and CDR2 YYDKDF (reference sequence). The V and J ends lost 0 bases and 7 bases respectively, with 7 bases between them. The CDR3 DNA reads as TGTGCCACCAGCAGAGATCTAGGGGAGCAGTACTTC. Its protein product is CATSRDLGEQYF.

This chain connects TRBV9 to TRBJ2-3, with D hard to call. CDR3 size: 15 residues. V was trimmed by 3 bases and J by 1 base, leaving 12 bases between them. Germline V lookup: CDR1 SGDLS, CDR2 YYNGEE. CDR3 in DNA: TGTGCCAGCAGCGCCCGAATCATAGGCACAGATACGCAGTATTTT. It codes for CASSARIIGTDTQYF.

The chain employs TRBV6-6 and TRBJ1-5; D is possibly TRBD1 (5 bases). Germline CDR1 and CDR2: MNHNY and SVGAGI (reference sequence). The V end lost 4 bases, the J end lost 1 base, and 14 bases lay between the germline ends. The CDR3 spans 16 residues. The CDR3 DNA reads as TGTGCCAGCAGTTCGAAGGGGCGATGGAGCAATCAGCCCCAGCATTTT. As protein: CASSSKGRWSNQPQHF.

The CDR3: CSVDGTGAYNEQFF. The CDR3 DNA follows: TGCAGCGTTGATGGGACAGGGGCCTACAATGAGCAGTTCTTC. V is TRBV29-1 and J is TRBJ2-1; 10 bases map to TRBD1. The CDR3 consists of 14 residues. Germline CDR1 reads SQVTM; CDR2 reads ANQGSEA. J gave up 2 bases and V 3 bases, and 1 base lay outside the gene matches.